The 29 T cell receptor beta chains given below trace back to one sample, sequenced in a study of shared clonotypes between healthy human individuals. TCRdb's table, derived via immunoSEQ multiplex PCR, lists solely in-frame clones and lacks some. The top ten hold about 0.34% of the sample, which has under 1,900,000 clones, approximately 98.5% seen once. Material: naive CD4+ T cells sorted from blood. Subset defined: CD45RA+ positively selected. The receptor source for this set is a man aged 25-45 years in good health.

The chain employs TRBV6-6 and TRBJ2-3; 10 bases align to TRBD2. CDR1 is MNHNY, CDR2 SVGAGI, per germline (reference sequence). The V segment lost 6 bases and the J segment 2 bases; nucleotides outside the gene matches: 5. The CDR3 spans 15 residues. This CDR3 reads CASRLAGGSTDTQYF. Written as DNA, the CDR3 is TGTGCCAGCAGATTAGCGGGAGGTTCCACAGATACGCAGTATTTT.

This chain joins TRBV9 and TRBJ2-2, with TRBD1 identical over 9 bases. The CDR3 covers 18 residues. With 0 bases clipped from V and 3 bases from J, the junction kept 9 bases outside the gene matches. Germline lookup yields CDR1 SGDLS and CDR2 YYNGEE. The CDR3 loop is CASSVGSIQGAHTGELFF. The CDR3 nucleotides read TGTGCCAGCAGCGTAGGGTCTATACAGGGGGCCCACACCGGGGAGCTGTTTTTT.

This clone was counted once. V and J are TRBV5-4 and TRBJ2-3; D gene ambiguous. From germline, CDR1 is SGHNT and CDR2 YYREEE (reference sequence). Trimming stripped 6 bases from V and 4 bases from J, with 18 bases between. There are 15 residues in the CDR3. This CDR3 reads CASTTVGLRADTQYF. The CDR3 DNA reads TGTGCCAGCACCACCGTGGGGTTGCGCGCAGATACGCAGTATTTT. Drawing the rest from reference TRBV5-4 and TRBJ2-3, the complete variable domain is ETGVTQSPTHLIKTRGQQVTLRCSSQSGHNTVSWYQQALGQGPQFIFQYYREEENGRGNFPPRFSGLQFPNYSSELNVNALELDDSALYLCASTTVGLRADTQYFGPGTRLTVL.

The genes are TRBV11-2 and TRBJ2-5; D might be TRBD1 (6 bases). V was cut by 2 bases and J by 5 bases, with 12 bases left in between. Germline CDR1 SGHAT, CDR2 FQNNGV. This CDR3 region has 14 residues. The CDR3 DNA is TGTGCCAGCAGCTTAACACAGGGTTCCGAGACCCAGTACTTC. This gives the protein CASSLTQGSETQYF.

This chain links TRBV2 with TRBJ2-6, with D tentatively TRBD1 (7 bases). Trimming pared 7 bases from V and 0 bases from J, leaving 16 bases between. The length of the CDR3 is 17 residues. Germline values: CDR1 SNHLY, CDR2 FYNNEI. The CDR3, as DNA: TGTGCCAGCAAGGAGGGGGCCTTTTTCTCTGGGGCCAACGTCCTGACTTTC. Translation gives CASKEGAFFSGANVLTF.

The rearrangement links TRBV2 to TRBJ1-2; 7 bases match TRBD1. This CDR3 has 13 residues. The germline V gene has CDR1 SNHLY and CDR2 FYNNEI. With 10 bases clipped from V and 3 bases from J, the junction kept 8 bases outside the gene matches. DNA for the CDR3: TGTGCCACGAGGGACAGAGGGGACTATGGCTACACCTTC. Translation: CATRDRGDYGYTF.

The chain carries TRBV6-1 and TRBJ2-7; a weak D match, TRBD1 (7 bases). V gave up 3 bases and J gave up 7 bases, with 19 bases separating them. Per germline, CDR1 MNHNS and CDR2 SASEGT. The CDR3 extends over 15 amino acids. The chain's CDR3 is CASSEPRGAQGEQYF. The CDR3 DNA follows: TGTGCCAGCAGTGAGCCCAGGGGGGCCCAAGGGGAGCAGTACTTC.

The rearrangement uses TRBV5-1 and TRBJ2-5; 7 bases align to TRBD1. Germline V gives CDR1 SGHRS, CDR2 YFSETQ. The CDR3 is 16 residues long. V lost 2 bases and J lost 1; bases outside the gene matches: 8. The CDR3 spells CASSLHPGQVQETQYF. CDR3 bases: TGCGCCAGCAGCTTACACCCCGGACAGGTCCAAGAGACCCAGTACTTC.

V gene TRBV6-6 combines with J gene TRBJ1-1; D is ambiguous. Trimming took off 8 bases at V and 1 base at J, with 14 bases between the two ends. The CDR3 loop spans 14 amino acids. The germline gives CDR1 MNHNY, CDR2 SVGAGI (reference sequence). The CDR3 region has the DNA TGTGCCAGCGGGTTAATTACACGGAACACTGAAGCTTTCTTT. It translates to CASGLITRNTEAFF.

CDR3: CASSYTWDSSYEQYF. The DNA of the CDR3 is TGTGCCAGCAGTTACACGTGGGACTCTTCCTACGAGCAGTACTTC. This chain connects TRBV6-6 to TRBJ2-7, with a tentative D call TRBD2 (6 bases). With 2 bases removed from V and 1 base from J, the gap between germline ends came to 12 bases. The CDR3 loop spans 15 amino acids. CDR1 is MNHNY and CDR2 is SVGAGI in the germline V gene (reference sequence).

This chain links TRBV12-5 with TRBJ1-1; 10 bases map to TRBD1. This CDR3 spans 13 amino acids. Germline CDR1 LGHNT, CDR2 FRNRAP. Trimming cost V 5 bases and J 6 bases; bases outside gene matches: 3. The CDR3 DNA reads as TGTGCTAGTGGTCGGGACAGGGGCGCTGAAGCTTTCTTT. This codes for CASGRDRGAEAFF.

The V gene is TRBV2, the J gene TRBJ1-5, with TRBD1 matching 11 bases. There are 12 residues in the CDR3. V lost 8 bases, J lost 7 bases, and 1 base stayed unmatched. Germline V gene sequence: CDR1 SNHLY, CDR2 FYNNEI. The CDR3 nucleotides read TGTGCCAGCGGGACAGGGGGGCAGCCCCAGCATTTT. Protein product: CASGTGGQPQHF.

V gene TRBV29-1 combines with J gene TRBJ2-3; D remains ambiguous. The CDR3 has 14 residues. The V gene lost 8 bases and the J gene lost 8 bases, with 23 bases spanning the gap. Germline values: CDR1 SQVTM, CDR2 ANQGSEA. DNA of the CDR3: TGCAGCTTTGTGGGTCGCCGCTCTCGCGGTACGCAGTATTTT. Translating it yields CSFVGRRSRGTQYF.

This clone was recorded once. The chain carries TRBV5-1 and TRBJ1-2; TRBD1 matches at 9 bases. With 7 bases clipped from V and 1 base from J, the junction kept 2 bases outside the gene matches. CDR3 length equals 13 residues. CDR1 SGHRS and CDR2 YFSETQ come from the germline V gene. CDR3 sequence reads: CASRQGVNYGYTF. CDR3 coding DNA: TGCGCCAGCCGACAGGGGGTTAACTATGGCTACACCTTC.

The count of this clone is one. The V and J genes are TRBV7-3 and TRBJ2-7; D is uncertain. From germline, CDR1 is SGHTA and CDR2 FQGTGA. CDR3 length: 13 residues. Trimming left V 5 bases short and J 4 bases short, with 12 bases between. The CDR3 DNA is TGTGCCAGCAGCCTTAGCATGGGGTACGAGCAGTACTTC. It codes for CASSLSMGYEQYF.

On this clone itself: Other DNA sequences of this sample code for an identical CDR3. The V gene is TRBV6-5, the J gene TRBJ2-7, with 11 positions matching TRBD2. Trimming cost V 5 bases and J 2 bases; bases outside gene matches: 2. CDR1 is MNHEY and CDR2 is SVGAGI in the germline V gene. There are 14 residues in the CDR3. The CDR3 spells CASSRTSGPYEQYF. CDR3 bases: TGTGCCAGCAGTCGGACTAGCGGGCCCTACGAGCAGTACTTC.

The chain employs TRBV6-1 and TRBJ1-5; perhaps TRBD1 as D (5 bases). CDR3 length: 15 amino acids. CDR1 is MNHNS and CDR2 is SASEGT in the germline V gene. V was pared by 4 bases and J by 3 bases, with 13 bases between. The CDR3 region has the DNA TGTGCCAGCAGTGTACAGGCGGGAGTCAATCAGCCCCAGCATTTT. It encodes CASSVQAGVNQPQHF.

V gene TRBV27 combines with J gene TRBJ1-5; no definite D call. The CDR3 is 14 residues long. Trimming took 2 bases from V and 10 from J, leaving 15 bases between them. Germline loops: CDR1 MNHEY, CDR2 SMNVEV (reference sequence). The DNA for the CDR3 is TGTGCCAGCAGTTTAGGCCCAGGCCTTGGACCCCAGCATTTT. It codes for CASSLGPGLGPQHF.

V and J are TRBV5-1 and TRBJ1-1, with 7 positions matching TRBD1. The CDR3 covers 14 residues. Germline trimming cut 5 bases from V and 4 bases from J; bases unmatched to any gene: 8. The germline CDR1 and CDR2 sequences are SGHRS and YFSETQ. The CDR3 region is CASRRGGSVTEAFF. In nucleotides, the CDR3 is TGCGCCAGCAGGAGAGGGGGCTCGGTCACTGAAGCTTTCTTT.

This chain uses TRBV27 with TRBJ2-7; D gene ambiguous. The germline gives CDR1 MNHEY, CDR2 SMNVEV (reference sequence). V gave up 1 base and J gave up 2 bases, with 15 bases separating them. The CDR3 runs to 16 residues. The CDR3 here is CASSLFPAHGPYEQYF. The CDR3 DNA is TGTGCCAGCAGTTTATTCCCGGCCCACGGGCCCTACGAGCAGTACTTC.

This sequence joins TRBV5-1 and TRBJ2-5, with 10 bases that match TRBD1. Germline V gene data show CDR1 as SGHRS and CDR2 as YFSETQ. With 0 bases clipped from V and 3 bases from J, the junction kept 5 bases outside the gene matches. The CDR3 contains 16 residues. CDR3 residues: CASSLAVGTGEETQYF. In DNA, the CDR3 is TGCGCCAGCAGCTTGGCCGTAGGGACAGGGGAAGAGACCCAGTACTTC.

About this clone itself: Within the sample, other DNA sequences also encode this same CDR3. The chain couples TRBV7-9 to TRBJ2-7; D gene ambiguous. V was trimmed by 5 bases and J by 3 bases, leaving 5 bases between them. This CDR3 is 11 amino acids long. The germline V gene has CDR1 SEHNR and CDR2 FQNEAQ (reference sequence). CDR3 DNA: TGTGCCAGCAGCCCGGGCTACGAGCAGTACTTC. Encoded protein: CASSPGYEQYF.

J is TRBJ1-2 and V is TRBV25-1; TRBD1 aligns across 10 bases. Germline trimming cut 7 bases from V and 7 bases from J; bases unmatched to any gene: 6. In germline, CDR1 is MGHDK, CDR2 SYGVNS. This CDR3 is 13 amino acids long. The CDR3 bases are TGTGCCAGCACCGGGACAGGGGTTCTTGGCTACACCTTC. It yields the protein CASTGTGVLGYTF.

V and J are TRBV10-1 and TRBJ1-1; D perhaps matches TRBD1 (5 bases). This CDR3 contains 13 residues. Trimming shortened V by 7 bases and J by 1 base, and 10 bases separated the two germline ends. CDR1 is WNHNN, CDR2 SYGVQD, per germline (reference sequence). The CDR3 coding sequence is TGCGCCAGCACCCGGGACCCGAACACTGAAGCTTTCTTT. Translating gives CASTRDPNTEAFF.

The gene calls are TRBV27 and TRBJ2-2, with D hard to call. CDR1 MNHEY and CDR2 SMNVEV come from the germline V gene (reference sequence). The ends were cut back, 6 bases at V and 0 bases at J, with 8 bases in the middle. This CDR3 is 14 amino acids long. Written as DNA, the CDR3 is TGTGCCAGCAGCCTTAAGCCGAACACCGGGGAGCTGTTTTTT. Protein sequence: CASSLKPNTGELFF.

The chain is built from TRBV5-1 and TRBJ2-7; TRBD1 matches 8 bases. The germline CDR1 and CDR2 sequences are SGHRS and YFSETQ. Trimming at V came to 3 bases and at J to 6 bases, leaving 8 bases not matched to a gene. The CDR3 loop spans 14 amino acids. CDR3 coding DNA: TGCGCCAGCAGCTCTCAAGGACAGGGAAGCGAGCAGTACTTC. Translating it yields CASSSQGQGSEQYF.

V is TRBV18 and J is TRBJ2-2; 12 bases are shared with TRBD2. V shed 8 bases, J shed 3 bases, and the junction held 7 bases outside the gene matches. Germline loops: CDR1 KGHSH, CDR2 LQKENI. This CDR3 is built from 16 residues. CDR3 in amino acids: CASELAGGVDTGELFF. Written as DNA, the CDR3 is TGTGCCAGCGAACTAGCGGGAGGTGTAGACACCGGGGAGCTGTTTTTT.

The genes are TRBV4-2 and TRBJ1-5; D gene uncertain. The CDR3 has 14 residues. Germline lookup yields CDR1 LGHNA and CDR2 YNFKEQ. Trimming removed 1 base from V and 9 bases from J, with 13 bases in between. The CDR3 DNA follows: TGTGCCAGCAGCCAAGTTCGGTCAGAGGGGCCCCAGCATTTT. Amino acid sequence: CASSQVRSEGPQHF.

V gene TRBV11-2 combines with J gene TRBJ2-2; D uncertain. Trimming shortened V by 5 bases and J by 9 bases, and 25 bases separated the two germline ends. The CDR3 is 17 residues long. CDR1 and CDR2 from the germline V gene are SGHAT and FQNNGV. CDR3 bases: TGTGCCAGCAGCCAATCTGCTTTGGATTTTATTCTCAGGGAGCTGTTTTTT. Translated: CASSQSALDFILRELFF.